These T cell receptor beta chains were read from a single sample in a study of T cell changes during pregnancy in multiple sclerosis. Profiled with immunoSEQ multiplex PCR; TCRdb holds only in-frame clones, not every one. The sample consists of about 58,000 clones, under 95% of them appearing once. The source was CD4+ T cells from peripheral blood mononuclear cells, collected after pregnancy. All receptors come from a female donor in good health, enrolled as a control in a pregnancy study. The CDR3 runs from the conserved cysteine through the conserved F or W. A D gene is named only where the DNA matches it firmly. Rows may omit the clone size; those that give it use once, few, many or a size class.

abundance	v_gene	len	j_gene	d_gene	CDR3aa	CDR3nt
.	TRBV6-4	14	TRBJ2-7	.	CASTPRVTFHEQYF	TGTGCCAGCACTCCCCGGGTTACCTTCCACGAGCAGTACTTC
.	TRBV7-9	15	TRBJ1-2	.	CASSLHVGGVEGYTF	TGTGCCAGCAGCTTACACGTCGGGGGGGTAGAGGGCTACACCTTC
.	TRBV29-1	14	TRBJ1-1	.	CSVDERGLGTEAFF	TGCAGCGTTGATGAAAGGGGGTTAGGCACTGAAGCTTTCTTT
.	TRBV6-1	13	TRBJ1-1	.	CASSPTREGEAFF	TGTGCCAGCAGTCCTACGCGGGAGGGTGAAGCTTTCTTT
once	TRBV30	15	TRBJ2-3	TRBD2	CAWRRLAGSTDTQYF	TGTGCCTGGAGGAGACTAGCGGGGAGCACAGATACGCAGTATTTT
.	TRBV9	13	TRBJ1-2	.	CASSITGIYGYTF	TGTGCCAGCAGTATAACCGGGATCTATGGCTACACCTTC
.	TRBV6-5	13	TRBJ1-1	TRBD1	CASKGQSNTEAFF	TGTGCCAGCAAGGGACAGTCGAACACTGAAGCTTTCTTT
.	TRBV21-1	11	TRBJ1-4	.	CASSEHSGGIF	TGTGCCAGCAGTGAACATTCGGGCGGGATTTTT
.	TRBV7-2	13	TRBJ1-2	.	CASSSPEFYGYTF	TGTGCCAGCAGCTCTCCAGAATTCTATGGCTACACCTTC
.	TRBV7-9	11	TRBJ2-5	.	CASSPQETQYF	TGTGCCAGCAGTCCACAAGAGACCCAGTACTTC
once	TRBV2	13	TRBJ2-2	.	CASSENRAGELFF	TGTGCCAGCAGTGAAAACAGGGCCGGGGAGCTGTTTTTT
.	TRBV9	15	TRBJ2-2	.	CASSVQSRGTGELFF	TGTGCCAGCAGCGTACAGAGTAGGGGCACCGGGGAGCTGTTTTTT
.	TRBV5-5	15	TRBJ1-1	TRBD1	CASSSMTGSATEAFF	TGTGCCAGCAGCTCGATGACAGGGAGCGCCACTGAAGCTTTCTTT
once	TRBV7-3	16	TRBJ2-6	.	CASSLGPAAGANVLTF	TGTGCCAGCAGCTTAGGCCCCGCGGCAGGGGCCAACGTCCTGACTTTC
once	TRBV6-6	14	TRBJ2-7	TRBD1	CASSYSGTGYEQYF	TGTGCCAGCAGTTACTCCGGGACAGGATACGAGCAGTACTTC
.	TRBV7-2	15	TRBJ2-7	.	CASSRVALSSYEQYF	TGTGCCAGCAGCCGGGTTGCTCTCAGCTCCTACGAGCAGTACTTC
.	TRBV28	13	TRBJ2-4	.	CASSSPGKNIQYF	TGTGCCAGCAGTTCTCCCGGCAAAAACATTCAGTACTTC
once	TRBV6-6	14	TRBJ1-5	.	CASSAPGINQPQHF	TGTGCCAGCAGTGCCCCAGGGATCAATCAGCCCCAGCATTTT
.	TRBV7-8	16	TRBJ1-6	.	CASSETEFTYNSPLHF	TGTGCCAGCAGCGAAACAGAGTTCACCTATAATTCACCCCTCCACTTT
once	TRBV9	16	TRBJ2-3	.	CASSYRGGWSTDTQYF	TGTGCCAGCAGCTACCGTGGGGGGTGGAGCACAGATACGCAGTATTTT
few	TRBV10-3	12	TRBJ1-1	.	CAITGQNTEAFF	TGTGCCATCACCGGACAGAACACTGAAGCTTTCTTT
.	TRBV9	15	TRBJ1-1	.	CASSVGQRENTEAFF	TGTGCCAGCAGCGTCGGACAGAGGGAGAACACTGAAGCTTTCTTT
.	TRBV7-9	15	TRBJ2-5	.	CASSLLASVQETQYF	TGTGCCAGCAGCTTATTGGCCAGCGTCCAAGAGACCCAGTACTTC
.	TRBV5-8	14	TRBJ1-2	.	CASSSGGWRDGYTF	TGTGCCAGCAGCAGTGGAGGTTGGCGCGATGGCTACACCTTC
.	TRBV5-4	15	TRBJ2-3	TRBD1	CASSPPGGSADTQYF	TGTGCCAGCAGCCCGCCAGGGGGAAGCGCAGATACGCAGTATTTT
.	TRBV6-1	15	TRBJ2-2	.	CASPNPPGNTGELFF	TGTGCCAGCCCTAATCCGCCGGGGAACACCGGGGAGCTGTTTTTT
.	TRBV5-1	13	TRBJ2-3	TRBD2	CASSGERGDTQYF	TGCGCCAGCAGCGGGGAGCGGGGAGATACGCAGTATTTT
.	TRBV5-1	16	TRBJ2-3	TRBD1	CASSLGTGSSTDTQYF	TGCGCCAGCAGCTTGGGGACAGGGTCTAGCACAGATACGCAGTATTTT
.	TRBV4-1	17	TRBJ2-6	TRBD1	CASSQGGQGTGANVLTF	TGCGCCAGCAGCCAAGGCGGACAGGGAACTGGGGCCAACGTCCTGACTTTC
.	TRBV5-4	14	TRBJ2-1	TRBD2	CASSLSGGPPEQFF	TGTGCCAGCAGCTTAAGCGGGGGCCCCCCTGAGCAGTTCTTC
.	TRBV2	15	TRBJ2-1	TRBD2	CASSDERGAYNEQFF	TGTGCCAGCAGTGACGAGCGGGGGGCCTACAATGAGCAGTTCTTC
.	TRBV5-4	18	TRBJ2-6	TRBD1	CASSPSWTGTSGANVLTF	TGTGCCAGCAGCCCCTCGTGGACAGGGACCTCTGGGGCCAACGTCCTGACTTTC
.	TRBV19	13	TRBJ1-4	.	CASSTTGIEKLFF	TGTGCCAGTAGTACTACAGGGATTGAAAAACTGTTTTTT
.	TRBV2	15	TRBJ2-4	TRBD1	CASSTDIQGAYIQYF	TGTGCCAGCAGCACAGATATACAGGGGGCGTACATTCAGTACTTC
.	TRBV11-2	17	TRBJ1-2	TRBD1	CASRRPGTGGGNYGYTF	TGTGCCAGCAGGCGCCCCGGGACAGGGGGCGGAAACTATGGCTACACCTTC
.	TRBV30	13	TRBJ1-2	.	CAWTSGGHSGYTF	TGTGCCTGGACCTCGGGGGGGCACTCTGGCTACACCTTC
.	TRBV7-2	17	TRBJ1-2	TRBD1	CASSLGVRGRNGLSYTF	TGTGCCAGCAGCTTAGGAGTCAGGGGGCGAAATGGGTTGAGCTACACCTTC
.	TRBV6-1	15	TRBJ2-1	.	CASSKTPDSYNEQFF	TGTGCCAGCAGCAAGACTCCCGACTCCTACAATGAGCAGTTCTTC
once	TRBV9	14	TRBJ2-5	.	CASSSRVSQETQYF	TGTGCCAGCAGCTCCCGTGTCTCCCAAGAGACCCAGTACTTC
few	TRBV27	14	TRBJ1-2	.	CASSLSRRNYGYTF	TGTGCCAGCAGTTTATCTCGGCGGAACTATGGCTACACCTTC
.	TRBV7-2	15	TRBJ1-1	TRBD1	CASTPGTGVLREAFF	TGTGCCAGCACCCCCGGGACAGGGGTTTTGAGGGAAGCTTTCTTT